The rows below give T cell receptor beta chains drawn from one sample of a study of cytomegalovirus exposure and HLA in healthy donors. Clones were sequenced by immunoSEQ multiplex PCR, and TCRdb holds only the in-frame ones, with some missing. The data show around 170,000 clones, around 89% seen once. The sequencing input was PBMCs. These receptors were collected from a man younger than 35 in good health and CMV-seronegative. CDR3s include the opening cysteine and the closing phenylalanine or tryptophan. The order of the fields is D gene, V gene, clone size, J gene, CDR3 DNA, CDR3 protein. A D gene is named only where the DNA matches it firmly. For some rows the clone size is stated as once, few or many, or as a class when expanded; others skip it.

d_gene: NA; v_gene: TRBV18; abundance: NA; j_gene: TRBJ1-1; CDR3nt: TGTGCCAGCTCAAGGGACAAGAACACTGAAGCTTTCTTT; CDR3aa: CASSRDKNTEAFF
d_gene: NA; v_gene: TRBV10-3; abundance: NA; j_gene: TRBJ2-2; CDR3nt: TGTGCCATCTCCGGGCGGGGCGGCGACACCGGGGAGCTGTTTTTT; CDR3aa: CAISGRGGDTGELFF
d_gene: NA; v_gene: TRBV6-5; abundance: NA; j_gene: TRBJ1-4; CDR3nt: TGTGCCAGCAGTCGAAACCAGCCGGGAGGAAAACTGTTTTTT; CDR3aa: CASSRNQPGGKLFF
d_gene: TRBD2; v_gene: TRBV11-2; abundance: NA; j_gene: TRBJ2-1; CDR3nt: TGTGCCAGCAGCCGGACTAGCGGGGGCAACAATGAGCAGTTCTTC; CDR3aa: CASSRTSGGNNEQFF
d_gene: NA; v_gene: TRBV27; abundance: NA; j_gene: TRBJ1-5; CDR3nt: TGTGCCAGCAGACTCCAACTCGATCAGCCCCAGCATTTT; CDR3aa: CASRLQLDQPQHF
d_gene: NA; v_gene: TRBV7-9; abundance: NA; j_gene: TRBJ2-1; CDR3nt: TGTGCCAGCAGGGACAACAGGGTAGTCTACAATGAGCAGTTCTTC; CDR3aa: CASRDNRVVYNEQFF
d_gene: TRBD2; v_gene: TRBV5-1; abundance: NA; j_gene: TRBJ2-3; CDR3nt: TGCGCCAGCAGCTCGGGACTAGCGGGGAACACAGATACGCAGTATTTT; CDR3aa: CASSSGLAGNTDTQYF
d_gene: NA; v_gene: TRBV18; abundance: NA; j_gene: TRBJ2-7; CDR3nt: TGTGCCAGCTCATTCCAGGGAGGGGGTCCCTACGAGCAGTACTTC; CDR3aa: CASSFQGGGPYEQYF
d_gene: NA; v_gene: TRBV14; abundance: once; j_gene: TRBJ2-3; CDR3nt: TGTGCCAGCAGCCAAGAGGTCGCGTGGGACTCGACGCAGTATTTT; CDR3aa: CASSQEVAWDSTQYF
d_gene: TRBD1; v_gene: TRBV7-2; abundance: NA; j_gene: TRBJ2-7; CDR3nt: TGTGCCAGCACCAAAACAGGGGGCTACTACGAGCAGTACTTC; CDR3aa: CASTKTGGYYEQYF
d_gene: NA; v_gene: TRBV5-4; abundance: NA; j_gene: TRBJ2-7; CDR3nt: TGTGCCAGCAGCCAGAAGTGGCGGAAAGACGAGCAGTACTTC; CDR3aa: CASSQKWRKDEQYF
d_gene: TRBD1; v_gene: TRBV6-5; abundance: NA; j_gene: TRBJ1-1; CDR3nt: TGTGCCAGCAGTTACTACTTCGGACAGGGAGGCACTGAAGCTTTCTTT; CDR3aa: CASSYYFGQGGTEAFF
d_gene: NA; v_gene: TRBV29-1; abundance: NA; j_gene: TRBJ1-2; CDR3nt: TGCAGCGTTGAAAAGTCCAGGCTTCATGGCTACACCTTC; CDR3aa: CSVEKSRLHGYTF
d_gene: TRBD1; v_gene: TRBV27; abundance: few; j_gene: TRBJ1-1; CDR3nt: TGTGCCAGCAGTTTCTCTACCCTTAGACAGGGAGAGGGGAACACTGAAGCTTTCTTT; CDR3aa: CASSFSTLRQGEGNTEAFF
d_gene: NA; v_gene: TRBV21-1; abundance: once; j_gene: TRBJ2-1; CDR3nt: TGTGCCAGCAGCAAAAGGGAGTTGTTAGCTACTAATGAGCAGTTCTTC; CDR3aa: CASSKRELLATNEQFF
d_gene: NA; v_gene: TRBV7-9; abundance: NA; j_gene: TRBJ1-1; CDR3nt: TGTGCCAGCAGCTTATTGGGCAGGGACACTGAAGCTTTCTTT; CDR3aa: CASSLLGRDTEAFF
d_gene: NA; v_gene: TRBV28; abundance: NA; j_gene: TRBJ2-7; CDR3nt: TGTGCCAGCAGTTCGGGTTCACCGAGAAATACAGCGGCAGGTCCCTACGAGCAGTACTTC; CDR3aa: CASSSGSPRNTAAGPYEQYF
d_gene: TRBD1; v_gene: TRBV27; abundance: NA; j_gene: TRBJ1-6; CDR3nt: TGTGCCAGCAGCCGGCCCGGACAGGGAACAGGTCGCTCCTATAATTCACCCCTCCACTTT; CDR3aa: CASSRPGQGTGRSYNSPLHF
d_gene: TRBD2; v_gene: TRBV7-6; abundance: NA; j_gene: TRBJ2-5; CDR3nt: TGTGCCAGCAGCTTCGGACTAGCGGAGCAAGAGACCCAGTACTTC; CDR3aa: CASSFGLAEQETQYF